This T cell receptor (beta chain) was found in a study of cytomegalovirus exposure and HLA in healthy donors. Concerning this clone: The antigen is unknown.

It was healthy bone marrow donors who served as donors. Germline CDR1 is SGHTA and CDR2 is FQGNSA. The CDR3 spans 16 residues. PCR amplification relied on 60 Vbeta primers (plus 13 Jbeta primers). Measured with immunoSEQ multiplex PCR; TCRdb has only the in-frame clones, and not every one. This table holds 130,000 to 150,000 clones, just under 85% found once. Study results and caveats: For cytomegalovirus status, the classifier reportedly gave diagnoses with high specificity and sensitivity. TCR sequences were mostly rare, though some public TCRs occurred in many donors. The study had only CMV serostatus as immune exposure information.

The TCR was taken from a woman aged 60-75 years in good health and CMV-seropositive. What was sequenced was PBMCs. This chain connects TRBV7-2 to TRBJ2-5; 10 positions agree with TRBD2. The end of the DNA aligns better with TRBJ2-7, so the J call may be wrong. The DNA of the CDR3 is TGTGCCAGCAGCTCCGGACTAGCGGAGACTCTTTACGAGCAGTACTTC. Residues: CASSSGLAETLYEQYF.